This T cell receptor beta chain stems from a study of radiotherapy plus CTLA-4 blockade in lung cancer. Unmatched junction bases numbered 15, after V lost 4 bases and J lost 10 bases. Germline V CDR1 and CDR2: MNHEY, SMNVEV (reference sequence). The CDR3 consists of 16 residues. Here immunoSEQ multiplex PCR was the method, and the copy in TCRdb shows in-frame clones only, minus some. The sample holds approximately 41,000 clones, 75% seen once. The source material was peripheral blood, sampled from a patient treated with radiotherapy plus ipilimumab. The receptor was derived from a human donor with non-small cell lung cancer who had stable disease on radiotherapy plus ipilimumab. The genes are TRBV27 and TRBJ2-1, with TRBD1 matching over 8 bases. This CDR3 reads CASSYLGGQGRREQFF. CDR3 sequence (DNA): TGTGCCAGCAGTTACTTGGGAGGACAGGGTCGGAGGGAGCAGTTCTTC.